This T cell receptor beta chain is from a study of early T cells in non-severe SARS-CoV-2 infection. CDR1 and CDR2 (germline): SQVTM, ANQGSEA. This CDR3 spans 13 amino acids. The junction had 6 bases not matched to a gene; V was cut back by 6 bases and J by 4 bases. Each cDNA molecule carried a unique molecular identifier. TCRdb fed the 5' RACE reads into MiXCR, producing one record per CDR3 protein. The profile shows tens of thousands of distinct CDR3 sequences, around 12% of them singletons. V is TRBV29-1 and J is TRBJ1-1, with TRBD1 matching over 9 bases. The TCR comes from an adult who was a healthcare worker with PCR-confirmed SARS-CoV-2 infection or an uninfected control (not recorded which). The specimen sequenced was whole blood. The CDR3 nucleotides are TGCAGCGTCCTGGGACAGGGAGTCACTGAAGCTTTCTTT. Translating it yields CSVLGQGVTEAFF.